Below are 15 T cell receptor beta chains sequenced from a single sample in a study of blood T cell repertoires in COVID-19. The data were produced by immunoSEQ multiplex PCR, yet TCRdb's version contains in-frame clones alone and is incomplete. The profile shows 150,000 to 200,000 clones, around 76% of them singletons. Sequenced: PBMCs or T cells enriched from blood (not recorded which). Source of these receptors: a woman in her forties or fifties with acute COVID-19.

This chain joins TRBV7-9 and TRBJ2-5; 10 nucleotides match TRBD1. The V gene's germline CDR1 is SEHNR and CDR2 FQNEAQ (reference sequence). Trimming took 5 bases from V and 0 from J; bases not matched to a gene: 6. The CDR3 has 16 amino acids. The CDR3 DNA sequence: TGTGCCAGCAGCCTTCGGGGACAGGGGTACCAAGAGACCCAGTACTTC. This gives the protein CASSLRGQGYQETQYF. Supplemented by reference TRBV7-9 and TRBJ2-5, the full variable domain reads DTGVSQNPRHKITKRGQNVTFRCDPISEHNRLYWYRQTLGQGPEFLTYFQNEAQLEKSRLLSDRFSAERPKGSFSTLEIQRTEQGDSAMYLCASSLRGQGYQETQYFGPGTRLLVL.

This chain joins TRBV7-2 and TRBJ1-5, with 8 bases fitting TRBD1. Germline trimming cut 5 bases from V and 2 bases from J; bases unmatched to any gene: 8. Germline CDR1 and CDR2: SGHTA and FQGNSA. This CDR3 has 16 residues. The CDR3 DNA reads TGTGCCAGCAGCCGCCAGACAGGGGAGGGCAATCAGCCCCAGCATTTT. Its translation is CASSRQTGEGNQPQHF. The full variable domain, in which reference TRBV7-2 and TRBJ1-5 provide the parts outside the CDR3, is GAGVSQSPSNKVTEKGKDVELRCDPISGHTALYWYRQSLGQGLEFLIYFQGNSAPDKSGLPSDRFSAERTGGSVSTLTIQRTQQEDSAVYLCASSRQTGEGNQPQHFGDGTRLSIL.

J is TRBJ1-4 and V is TRBV9; D ambiguous. The CDR3 consists of 11 residues. The V and J ends lost 4 bases and 5 bases respectively, with 3 bases between them. The germline V gene has CDR1 SGDLS and CDR2 YYNGEE. CDR3 nucleotides: TGTGCCAGCAGCCAGAATGAAAAACTGTTTTTT. This sequence encodes CASSQNEKLFF.

This chain links TRBV30 with TRBJ1-6, with D perhaps matching TRBD1 (5 bases). From germline, CDR1 is GTSNPN and CDR2 SVGIG (reference sequence). This CDR3 comprises 14 residues. Trimming shortened V by 3 bases and J by 7 bases, and 13 bases separated the two germline ends. CDR3 residues: CAWSQQELNSPLHF. CDR3 in DNA: TGTGCCTGGAGCCAACAGGAGCTCAATTCACCCCTCCACTTT. The full variable domain, with the rest looked up from reference TRBV30 and TRBJ1-6, is SQTIHQWPATLVQPVGSPLSLECTVEGTSNPNLYWYRQAAGRGLQLLFYSVGIGQISSEVPQNLSASRPQDRQFILSSKKLLLSDSGFYLCAWSQQELNSPLHFGNGTRLTVT.

The rearrangement links TRBV18 to TRBJ1-2, with D hard to call. The V and J ends lost 2 bases and 1 base respectively, with 8 bases between them. CDR1 and CDR2 from the germline V gene are KGHSH and LQKENI. The CDR3 covers 14 residues. CDR3 DNA: TGTGCCAGCTCACCATCGCAGGATAACTATGGCTACACCTTC. Its protein product is CASSPSQDNYGYTF.

The V call is TRBV7-9, the J call TRBJ1-3, with D possibly matching TRBD1 (5 bases). The CDR3 is made up of 16 amino acids. CDR1 is SEHNR, CDR2 FQNEAQ, per germline (reference sequence). With 5 bases removed from V and 2 bases from J, the gap between germline ends came to 16 bases. CDR3 in DNA: TGTGCCAGCAGCACATCTGTCAGGGAAACTGGAAACACCATATATTTT. Translating it yields CASSTSVRETGNTIYF. The complete variable domain, with remaining parts taken from reference TRBV7-9 and TRBJ1-3, reads DTGVSQNPRHKITKRGQNVTFRCDPISEHNRLYWYRQTLGQGPEFLTYFQNEAQLEKSRLLSDRFSAERPKGSFSTLEIQRTEQGDSAMYLCASSTSVRETGNTIYFGEGSWLTVV.

The chain couples TRBV2 to TRBJ2-2; D remains unclear. V gave up 6 bases and J gave up 5 bases, with 10 bases separating them. The CDR3 sequence is 13 residues long. The germline CDR1 and CDR2 sequences are SNHLY and FYNNEI. CDR3: CASRGPGTGELFF. The CDR3 DNA is TGTGCCAGCAGAGGCCCCGGGACCGGGGAGCTGTTTTTT. Full variable domain (rest looked up from reference TRBV2 and TRBJ2-2): EPEVTQTPSHQVTQMGQEVILRCVPISNHLYFYWYRQILGQKVEFLVSFYNNEISEKSEIFDDQFSVERPDGSNFTLKIRSTKLEDSAMYFCASRGPGTGELFFGEGSRLTVL.

This clone was seen a single time. This chain links TRBV4-3 with TRBJ2-7; D perhaps matches TRBD2 (6 bases). CDR1 is LGHNA, CDR2 YSLEER, per germline. The V end was cut by 5 bases, the J end by 6 bases, with 17 bases between. This CDR3 has 14 residues. The CDR3 nucleotides are TGCGCCAGCAGCTTCCTGGGGGGAAATGCCGAGCAGTACGTC. Translation: CASSFLGGNAEQYV.

The J gene is TRBJ2-1, the V gene TRBV11-1; 11 bases align to TRBD2. V was pared by 7 bases and J by 5 bases, with 10 bases of the junction left unmatched. The CDR3 extends over 16 amino acids. CDR1 is SGHAT and CDR2 is FQDESV in the germline V gene (reference sequence). CDR3 amino acids: CASNGFSGGADNEQFF. In DNA form, the CDR3 reads TGTGCCAGCAACGGATTTAGCGGGGGGGCGGACAATGAGCAGTTCTTC.

As for this clone: Distinct nucleotide sequences in the sample also encode this CDR3. J is TRBJ2-2 and V is TRBV3-1 (or the pseudogene TRBV3-2), with D possibly matching TRBD1 (6 bases). The CDR3 extends over 15 amino acids. The ends were cut back, 4 bases at V and 0 bases at J, with 9 bases in the middle. CDR1 is LGHDT, CDR2 YNNKEL, per germline (reference sequence). CDR3 in amino acids: CASSLAGANTGELFF. The CDR3 DNA is TGTGCCAGCAGCCTGGCAGGGGCGAACACCGGGGAGCTGTTTTTT.

J is TRBJ1-2 and V is TRBV13, with 7 bases aligning to TRBD1. Germline CDR1 reads PRHDT; CDR2 reads FYEKMQ (reference sequence). The V and J ends lost 5 bases and 5 bases, in that order; junction bases with no gene match: 14. This CDR3 is 16 amino acids long. The DNA of the CDR3 is TGTGCCAGCAGCCCCCCCGGTACAGGGGCCCAATATGGCTACACCTTC. It codes for CASSPPGTGAQYGYTF.

This clone has a single count. CDR3 sequence reads: CSARNGGEAFF. CDR3 bases: TGCAGTGCTAGGAACGGCGGTGAAGCTTTCTTT. The chain uses TRBV20-1 and TRBJ1-1, with D uncertain. The CDR3 sequence is 11 residues long. In germline, CDR1 is DFQATT, CDR2 SNEGSKA (reference sequence). The V end was cut by 3 bases, the J end by 7 bases, with 9 bases between.

The V call is TRBV28, the J call TRBJ1-2; a weak D match, TRBD1 (6 bases). The CDR3 is made up of 15 amino acids. Trimming took off 10 bases at V and 0 bases at J, with 18 bases between the two ends. Germline V gene lookup returns CDR1 MDHEN and CDR2 SYDVKM. DNA of the CDR3: TGTGCCACTTTGAGAGGACAGTTCTCTAACTATGGCTACACCTTC. As protein: CATLRGQFSNYGYTF.

The V gene is TRBV7-8, the J gene TRBJ1-2; D gene uncertain. This CDR3 contains 13 residues. The V gene lost 5 bases and the J gene lost 2 bases, with 9 bases spanning the gap. CDR1 SGHVS and CDR2 FQNEAQ come from the germline V gene. CDR3 DNA sequence: TGTGCCAGCAGCCCCCGACACAACTATGGCTACACCTTC. Translated: CASSPRHNYGYTF.

The V and J genes are TRBV28 and TRBJ1-2, with D possibly TRBD1 on 5 matching bases. V lost 6 bases to trimming and J lost 0 bases, with 11 bases between them. The CDR3 loop spans 14 amino acids. CDR1 and CDR2 (germline): MDHEN, SYDVKM. Here the CDR3 reads CASRRQRTNYGYTF. In DNA, the CDR3 is TGTGCCAGCAGACGACAGAGAACTAACTATGGCTACACCTTC.